The rows below give T cell receptor beta chains drawn from one sample of a study of graft-versus-host responses after intestinal transplantation. The antigens of these receptors remain unknown. Assay used: immunoSEQ multiplex PCR; TCRdb lists only in-frame clones, some missing. The data contain about 89,000 clones, roughly 92% of them singletons. The sequencing here drew on unstimulated CD4+ T cells sorted from spleen or lymph node cells, taken before intestinal transplant. The receptors shown here come from a human donor who received an intestinal transplant. The CDR3 runs from the conserved cysteine through the conserved F or W. D genes are given only for firm matches. Clone size is not always given. Where it is, it says once, few, many or a class for expanded clones.

d_call j_call clone_size cdr3_length v_call cdr3_nt cdr3_aa
. TRBJ2-7 . 13 TRBV7-6 TGTGCCAGCAGCTTATTTGGGGCCCACGAGCAGTACTTC CASSLFGAHEQYF
. TRBJ1-1 . 14 TRBV5-1 TGCGCCAGCAGCCCTATCTTGGCCCACACTGAAGCTTTCTTT CASSPILAHTEAFF
. TRBJ1-5 . 13 TRBV5-3 TGTGCCAGAAGCTTGATGTGCAATCAGCCCCAGCATTTT CARSLMCNQPQHF
TRBD2 TRBJ2-1 once 12 TRBV30 TGTGCCTTCACTCTAGCGGTCAATGAGCAGTTCTTC CAFTLAVNEQFF
TRBD2 TRBJ2-3 . 18 TRBV7-8 TGTGCCAGCAGCTTAGAAAAGGGGCGCGGGAGCAGCACAGATACGCAGTATTTT CASSLEKGRGSSTDTQYF
. TRBJ1-5 . 13 TRBV5-4 TGTGCCAGAGTACAGGGTAGCAATCAGCCCCAGCATTTT CARVQGSNQPQHF
TRBD2 TRBJ2-2 . 16 TRBV7-9 TGTGCCAGCAGCCCATTTCCTAGCGGACCCACCGGGGAGCTGTTTTTT CASSPFPSGPTGELFF
. TRBJ2-7 . 14 TRBV19 TGTGCCAGTAGTTTTACTAGAACCTCCTACGAGCAGTACTTC CASSFTRTSYEQYF
TRBD2 TRBJ2-7 . 16 TRBV5-4 TGTGCCAGCAGCCAAGGCGGCCTAGCGGGAGCCAACGAGCAGTACTTC CASSQGGLAGANEQYF
. TRBJ1-1 . 16 TRBV7-3 TGTGCCAGCAGCCTAGGGACATCAGGGAGGTTCACTGAAGCTTTCTTT CASSLGTSGRFTEAFF
. TRBJ1-1 . 15 TRBV18 TGTGCCAGCTCACCAAGAAGGGGTATGAACACTGAAGCTTTCTTT CASSPRRGMNTEAFF
TRBD2 TRBJ2-1 . 16 TRBV5-4 TGTGCCAGCAGCAAGCCACTAGCGGGAGGGCTTTATGAGCAGTTCTTC CASSKPLAGGLYEQFF
TRBD2 TRBJ2-5 . 14 TRBV11-2 TGTGCCAGCAGCTTAGCGGGAGGAGGAGAGACCCAGTACTTC CASSLAGGGETQYF
TRBD2 TRBJ2-3 . 12 TRBV5-4 TGTGCCAGCAGCTGGGGGGGAGATACGCAGTATTTT CASSWGGDTQYF
. TRBJ2-1 . 15 TRBV5-1 TGCGCCAGCAGCTTGGGGGCAGGCCATGGGAATGAGCAGTTCTTC CASSLGAGHGNEQFF
TRBD2 TRBJ2-3 . 17 TRBV5-4 TGTGCCAGCAGCTTAGGTACTAGCGGGAGTTCGAGAGATACGCAGTATTTT CASSLGTSGSSRDTQYF
. TRBJ1-1 . 15 TRBV28 TGTGCCAGCAGTTCCTCTGGCACGGGGAACACTGAAGCTTTCTTT CASSSSGTGNTEAFF
TRBD2 TRBJ2-7 . 14 TRBV6-1 TGTGCCAGCAGTGGAGCCAGGGCAGCGGGGAAGCAGTACTTC CASSGARAAGKQYF
TRBD2 TRBJ2-7 . 15 TRBV30 TGTGCCTGGAGTGTAACACTAGCGGCCCGTAACGAGCAATACTTC CAWSVTLAARNEQYF
. TRBJ2-7 . 10 TRBV12-1 TGTGCCGGCAGGGGAGTGCGGCAGTACTTC CAGRGVRQYF
. TRBJ1-2 . 14 TRBV19 TGTGCCAGTAGTATTGACAGCACTAACTATGGCTACACCTTC CASSIDSTNYGYTF
TRBD2 TRBJ2-1 . 13 TRBV6-6 TGTGCCAGCAGTAGCGGGAGGGCCAGGGAGCAGTTCTTC CASSSGRAREQFF
. TRBJ1-5 . 14 TRBV19 TGTGCCAGTAGTAACTCGGGGGGGGAACAGCCCCAGCATTTT CASSNSGGEQPQHF
TRBD2 TRBJ2-1 . 15 TRBV7-9 TGTGCCAGCAGCTTATCCGGGACTAGCGGTACTGAGCAGTTCTTC CASSLSGTSGTEQFF
. TRBJ1-1 once 16 TRBV5-6 TGTGCCAGCAGCGTCCAACTAGGGGCGGCGAACACTGAAGCTTTCTTT CASSVQLGAANTEAFF
. TRBJ2-7 . 13 TRBV19 TGTGCCAGTAGTATAGAGACTACCTACGAGCAGTACTTC CASSIETTYEQYF
. TRBJ2-2 . 15 TRBV7-3 TGTGCCAGCAGCTTAAGGGGAGGTGGACTCGGGGAGCTGTTTTTT CASSLRGGGLGELFF
TRBD2 TRBJ2-7 . 16 TRBV18 TGTGCCAGCTCATTAAGTGGGACTAGCGGAAACTACGAGCAGTACTTC CASSLSGTSGNYEQYF
. TRBJ2-5 . 13 TRBV18 TGTGCCAGCTCACCACCAAACCGGGCCCCCCAGTACTTC CASSPPNRAPQYF
TRBD2 TRBJ2-7 . 16 TRBV5-1 TGCGCCAGCAGCCCAACTAGCGGGGGTCCCTCCTACGAGCAGTACTTC CASSPTSGGPSYEQYF
. TRBJ1-2 . 13 TRBV14 TGTGCCAGCAGCCCGACGACCCTCTATGGCTACACCTTC CASSPTTLYGYTF
. TRBJ2-1 . 16 TRBV18 TGTGCCAGCTCCCAAACGGGCCCTAGCTCCTACAATGAGCAGTTCTTC CASSQTGPSSYNEQFF
TRBD2 TRBJ2-1 . 19 TRBV13 TGTGCCAGCAGCGGCGAACTAGGGACTAGCGGGAGAGGGAGGAATGAGCAGTTCTTC CASSGELGTSGRGRNEQFF
TRBD1 TRBJ1-2 . 12 TRBV30 TGTGCCTGGGGAGGACAGGGCGGGGGCTACACCTTC CAWGGQGGGYTF
. TRBJ1-6 . 14 TRBV10-3 TGTGCCGTACGGGGGGCAGGGTCCCCATCACCCCTCCACTTT CAVRGAGSPSPLHF
TRBD1 TRBJ2-1 few 14 TRBV7-9 TGTGCCAGCAGCGGGGGACAGTTTTACAATGAGCAGTTCTTC CASSGGQFYNEQFF
TRBD2 TRBJ2-3 . 15 TRBV6-4 TGTGCCAGCAGTGCGGGACTAGCGACAACCGATACGCAGTATTTT CASSAGLATTDTQYF
. TRBJ2-1 . 16 TRBV5-5 TGTGCCAGCAGCGTGCTAGTCTCGGACAGCCTGAATGAGCAGTTCTTC CASSVLVSDSLNEQFF
. TRBJ2-1 . 15 TRBV28 TGTGCCAGCAGCGGGACCTCCCCCTCCTACAATGAGCAGTTCTTC CASSGTSPSYNEQFF
TRBD1 TRBJ1-1 . 16 TRBV6-6 TGTGCCAGCAGGAAAGGACAGGACCACATGAACACTGAAGCTTTCTTT CASRKGQDHMNTEAFF
. TRBJ2-3 . 11 TRBV30 TGTGCCTGGAGTAACACAGATACGCAGTATTTT CAWSNTDTQYF
TRBD2 TRBJ2-7 . 15 TRBV6-1 TGTGCCAGCAGAAAAGGACTAGCGGAGCTCTACGAGCAGTACTTC CASRKGLAELYEQYF
TRBD1 TRBJ2-7 . 18 TRBV11-3 TGTGCCAGCAGCCCGACCTCCCCCCAGGGGGCGACCGGCTACGAGCAGTACTTC CASSPTSPQGATGYEQYF
TRBD2 TRBJ2-7 once 17 TRBV27 TGTGCCAGCAGTCCTATAGGGCGACTAGCGGGGGCCTACGAGCAGTACTTC CASSPIGRLAGAYEQYF
TRBD1 TRBJ1-2 . 16 TRBV6-1 TGTGCCAGCAGTGATTACATGACAGGGTTGGACTATGGCTACACCTTC CASSDYMTGLDYGYTF
TRBD1 TRBJ1-2 . 15 TRBV28 TGTGCCAGCAGTACTCGGACAGGTGACCTCTATGGCTACACCTTC CASSTRTGDLYGYTF
. TRBJ2-7 . 14 TRBV14 TGTGCCAGCCTCCGGGCCACCCACTCCTACGAGCAGTACTTC CASLRATHSYEQYF
. TRBJ1-5 . 12 TRBV7-6 TGTGCCAGCAGCTCAGGCGATCAGCCCCAGCATTTT CASSSGDQPQHF
. TRBJ1-5 . 15 TRBV6-5 TGTGCCAGCAGTTACTCGAGATGGTCCGATCAGCCCCAGCATTTT CASSYSRWSDQPQHF
. TRBJ1-1 . 13 TRBV7-9 TGTGCCAGCAGCTTAAGGGAGAACACTGAAGCTTTCTTT CASSLRENTEAFF
TRBD2 TRBJ2-1 . 11 TRBV20-1 TGCAGTGCTGAAAGCGGGGATGAGCAGTTCTTC CSAESGDEQFF
TRBD2 TRBJ2-1 . 17 TRBV2 TGTGCCAGCAGTGACAGCCTACTAGCGCCTATCTTCAATGAGCAGTTCTTC CASSDSLLAPIFNEQFF
. TRBJ2-1 . 15 TRBV21-1 TGTGCCATCAACCTGGGAGTTCCCCCCTACAATGAGCAGTTCTTC CAINLGVPPYNEQFF
. TRBJ1-3 . 13 TRBV18 TGTGCCAGCTCACCAGGCTCTGGAAACACCATATATTTT CASSPGSGNTIYF
. TRBJ1-5 . 17 TRBV5-1 TGCGCCAGCAGCTTAGCCGCGCAGCCTTATAGCAATCAGCCCCAGCATTTT CASSLAAQPYSNQPQHF
. TRBJ1-6 once 15 TRBV5-5 TGTGCCAGCAGCTTGGTTGCAGTTTATAATTCACCCCTCCACTTT CASSLVAVYNSPLHF
TRBD2 TRBJ2-1 . 16 TRBV5-8 TGTGCCAGCAGGTTGGAGGGACTAGCGGGAGTATATGAGCAGTTCTTC CASRLEGLAGVYEQFF
. TRBJ1-1 . 17 TRBV28 TGTGCCAGCAGTTACCTAAGTTCCGGCCTATCATACACTGAAGCTTTCTTT CASSYLSSGLSYTEAFF
TRBD1 TRBJ1-5 . 16 TRBV28 TGTGCCAGCAGGCCTATAGGGCAGGGGGCAGGGGAGCCCCAGCATTTT CASRPIGQGAGEPQHF